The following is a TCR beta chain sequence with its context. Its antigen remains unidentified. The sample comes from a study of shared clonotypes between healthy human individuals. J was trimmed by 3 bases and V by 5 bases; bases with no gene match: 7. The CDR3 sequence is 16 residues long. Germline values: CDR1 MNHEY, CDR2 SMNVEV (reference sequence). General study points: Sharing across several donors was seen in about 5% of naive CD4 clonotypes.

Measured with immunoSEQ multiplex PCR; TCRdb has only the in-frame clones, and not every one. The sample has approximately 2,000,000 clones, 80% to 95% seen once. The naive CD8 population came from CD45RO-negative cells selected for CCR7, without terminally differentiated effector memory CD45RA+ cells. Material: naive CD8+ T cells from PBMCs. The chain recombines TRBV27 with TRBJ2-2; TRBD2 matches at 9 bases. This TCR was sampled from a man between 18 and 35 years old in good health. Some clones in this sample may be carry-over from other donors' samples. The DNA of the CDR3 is TGTGCCAGCAGTCAAGTGGGACTAGCACACACCGGGGAGCTGTTTTTT. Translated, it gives CASSQVGLAHTGELFF.